These T cell receptor beta chains were read from a single sample in a study of shared clonotypes between healthy human individuals. Clones were read by immunoSEQ multiplex PCR, and TCRdb kept only the in-frame ones, dropping some. Of roughly 1,600,000 clones listed, around 98.5% are singletons. Sequenced material: naive CD4+ T cells sorted from blood. These receptors were obtained from a young man in good health. Both conserved end residues are part of each CDR3. Only part of the rows carry a size: once, few, many, or a class if the clone is expanded.

clone size: .; V gene: TRBV25-1; J gene: TRBJ1-4; CDR3 protein: CASRETGDEKLFF
clone size: .; V gene: TRBV5-1; J gene: TRBJ1-3; CDR3 protein: CASSLNRESSGNTIYF
clone size: .; V gene: TRBV5-4; J gene: TRBJ2-1; CDR3 protein: CASSLETSGRNEQFF
clone size: .; V gene: TRBV2; J gene: TRBJ2-2; CDR3 protein: CASSDTVNTGELFF
clone size: .; V gene: TRBV5-4; J gene: TRBJ1-2; CDR3 protein: CASSAPNRDYGYTF
clone size: .; V gene: TRBV2; J gene: TRBJ2-3; CDR3 protein: CASKADTDTQYF
clone size: .; V gene: TRBV5-1; J gene: TRBJ2-1; CDR3 protein: CASTRGTNNEQFF
clone size: .; V gene: TRBV27; J gene: TRBJ2-7; CDR3 protein: CASSSSTPTLAGDRLPFLEQYF
clone size: once; V gene: TRBV28; J gene: TRBJ2-3; CDR3 protein: CASSPTSSGTDTQYF
clone size: .; V gene: TRBV7-3; J gene: TRBJ2-7; CDR3 protein: CASSLSASGNYEQYF
clone size: .; V gene: TRBV11-2; J gene: TRBJ2-1; CDR3 protein: CASSSWARASGRTVGEQFF
clone size: .; V gene: TRBV5-4; J gene: TRBJ2-3; CDR3 protein: CASSSHQRGPGDTQYF
clone size: .; V gene: TRBV4-2; J gene: TRBJ2-3; CDR3 protein: CASSQESRTPGLTQYF
clone size: .; V gene: TRBV6-6; J gene: TRBJ2-2; CDR3 protein: CASIPGRPNTGELFF
clone size: .; V gene: TRBV27; J gene: TRBJ2-7; CDR3 protein: CASSLSLLYEQYF
clone size: .; V gene: TRBV2; J gene: TRBJ2-3; CDR3 protein: CASTEAVPDTQYF
clone size: .; V gene: TRBV5-4; J gene: TRBJ2-1; CDR3 protein: CASSLVAGGHQGQFF
clone size: .; V gene: TRBV25-1; J gene: TRBJ1-5; CDR3 protein: CASSEERGPQHF
clone size: .; V gene: TRBV9; J gene: TRBJ2-7; CDR3 protein: CASSVTGTGKEQYF
clone size: .; V gene: TRBV5-1; J gene: TRBJ2-2; CDR3 protein: CASSLVGGDTGELFF
clone size: .; V gene: TRBV2; J gene: TRBJ2-2; CDR3 protein: CASSPTLTTGELFF
clone size: .; V gene: TRBV6-5; J gene: TRBJ2-1; CDR3 protein: CASSYSIGYLNEQFF
clone size: .; V gene: TRBV19; J gene: TRBJ1-2; CDR3 protein: CASSGGGAPMDYGYTF